This entry is about one T cell receptor beta chain. Other DNA sequences from this sample encode an identical CDR3 as well. The data originate from a study of blood T cell repertoires in COVID-19. Study at large: Italy, Spain and the United States were the sources of the convalescent and acute COVID-19 samples. PBMCs, B-cell-depleted T cells, or T cells provided the cDNA or gDNA that made up the material.

This CDR3 comprises 14 residues. Losses at the gene ends were 0 bases for V and 4 bases for J; bases not matched to a gene: 0. CDR1 is SGDLS, CDR2 YYNGEE, per germline. In the authors' workflow: Using reference gene primer amplification, nucleated cell counts were estimated. Clones were read by immunoSEQ multiplex PCR, and TCRdb kept only the in-frame ones, dropping some. The D gene and trimming were derived from the DNA, and the V and J assignments and clone size from that table. The sample has approximately 300,000 clones, about nine tenths seen once. The J gene is TRBJ2-2, the V gene TRBV9; 7 bases match TRBD2. This sequence originates from a woman aged 25 to 39 with COVID-19, enrolled during active disease. The source material was peripheral blood. The CDR3 DNA sequence: TGTGCCAGCAGCGTAGCGGGAGGCACCGGGGAGCTGTTTTTT. This translates into CASSVAGGTGELFF.